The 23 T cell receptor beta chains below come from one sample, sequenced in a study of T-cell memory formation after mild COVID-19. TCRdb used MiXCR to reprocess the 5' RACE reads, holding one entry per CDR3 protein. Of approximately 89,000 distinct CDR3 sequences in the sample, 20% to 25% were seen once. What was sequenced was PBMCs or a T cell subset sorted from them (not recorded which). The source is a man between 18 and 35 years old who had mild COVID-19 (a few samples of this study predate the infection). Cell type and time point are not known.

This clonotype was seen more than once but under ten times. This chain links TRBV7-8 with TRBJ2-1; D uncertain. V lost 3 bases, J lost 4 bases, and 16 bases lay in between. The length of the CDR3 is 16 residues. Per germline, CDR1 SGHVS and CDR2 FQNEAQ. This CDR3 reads CASSFGPLGEYNEQFF. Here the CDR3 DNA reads TGTGCCAGCAGCTTCGGCCCCCTTGGAGAATACAATGAGCAGTTCTTC.

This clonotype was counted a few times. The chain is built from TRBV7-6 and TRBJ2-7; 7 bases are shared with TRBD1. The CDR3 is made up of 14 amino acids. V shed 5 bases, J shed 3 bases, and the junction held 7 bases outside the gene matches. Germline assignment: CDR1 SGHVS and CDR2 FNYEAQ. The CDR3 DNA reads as TGTGCCAGCAGCGCCGGGACAGACTTCTACGAGCAGTACGTC. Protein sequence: CASSAGTDFYEQYV.

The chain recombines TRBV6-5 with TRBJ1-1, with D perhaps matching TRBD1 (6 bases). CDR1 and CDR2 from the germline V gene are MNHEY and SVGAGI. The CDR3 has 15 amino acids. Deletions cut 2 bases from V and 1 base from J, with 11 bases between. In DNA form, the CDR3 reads TGTGCCAGCAGTTACCGGGGGCTAGGGAACACTGAAGCTTTCTTT. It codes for CASSYRGLGNTEAFF.

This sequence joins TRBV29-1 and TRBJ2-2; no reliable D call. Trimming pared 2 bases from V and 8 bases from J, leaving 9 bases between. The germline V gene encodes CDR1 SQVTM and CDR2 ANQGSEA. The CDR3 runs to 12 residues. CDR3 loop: CSVEYLSGELFF. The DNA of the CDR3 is TGCAGCGTTGAATATCTTTCGGGGGAGCTGTTTTTT.

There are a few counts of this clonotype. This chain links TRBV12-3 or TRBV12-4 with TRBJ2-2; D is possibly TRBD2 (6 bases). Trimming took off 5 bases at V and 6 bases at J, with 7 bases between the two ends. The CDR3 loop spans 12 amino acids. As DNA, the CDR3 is TGTGCCAGCAGTCGGAGGGCCGGGGAGCTGTTTTTT. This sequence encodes CASSRRAGELFF.

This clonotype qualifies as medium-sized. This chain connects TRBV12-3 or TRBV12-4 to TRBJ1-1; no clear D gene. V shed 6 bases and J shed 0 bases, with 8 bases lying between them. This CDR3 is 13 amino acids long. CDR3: CASRKKMNTEAFF. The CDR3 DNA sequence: TGTGCCAGCAGGAAAAAAATGAACACTGAAGCTTTCTTT.

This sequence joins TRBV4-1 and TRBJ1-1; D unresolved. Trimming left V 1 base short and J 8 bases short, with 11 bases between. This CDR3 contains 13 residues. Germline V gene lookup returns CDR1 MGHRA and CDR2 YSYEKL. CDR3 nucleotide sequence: TGCGCCAGCAGCCAAGTATTAAGTCGGGAAGCTTTCTTT. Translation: CASSQVLSREAFF.

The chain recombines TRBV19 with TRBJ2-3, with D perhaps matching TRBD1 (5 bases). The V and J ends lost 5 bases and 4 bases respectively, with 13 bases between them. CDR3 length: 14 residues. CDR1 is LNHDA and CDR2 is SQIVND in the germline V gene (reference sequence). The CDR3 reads CASSARVSADTQYF. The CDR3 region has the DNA TGTGCCAGTAGTGCCAGGGTTTCTGCAGATACGCAGTATTTT.

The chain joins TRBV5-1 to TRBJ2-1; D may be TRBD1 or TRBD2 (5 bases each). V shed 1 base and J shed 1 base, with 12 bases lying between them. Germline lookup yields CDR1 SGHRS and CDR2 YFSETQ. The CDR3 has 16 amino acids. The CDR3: CASSLWGTESYNEQFF. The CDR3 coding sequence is TGCGCCAGCAGCTTGTGGGGGACGGAGTCCTACAATGAGCAGTTCTTC.

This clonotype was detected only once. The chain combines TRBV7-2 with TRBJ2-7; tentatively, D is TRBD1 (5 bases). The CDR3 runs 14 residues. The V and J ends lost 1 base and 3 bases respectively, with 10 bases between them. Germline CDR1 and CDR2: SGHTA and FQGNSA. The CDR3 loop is CASSLEGLVYEQYF. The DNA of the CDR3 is TGTGCCAGCAGCTTAGAGGGGCTAGTCTACGAGCAGTACTTC.

CDR3 coding DNA: TGTGCCAGCAGCTTAGTAGGGTATAGCAATCAGCCCCAGCATTTT. Encoded protein: CASSLVGYSNQPQHF. The chain carries TRBV7-2 and TRBJ1-5; D gene uncertain. The germline V and J ends were trimmed by 1 base and 0 bases, with 7 bases remaining between them. The CDR3 is made up of 15 amino acids. Germline loops: CDR1 SGHTA, CDR2 FQGNSA.

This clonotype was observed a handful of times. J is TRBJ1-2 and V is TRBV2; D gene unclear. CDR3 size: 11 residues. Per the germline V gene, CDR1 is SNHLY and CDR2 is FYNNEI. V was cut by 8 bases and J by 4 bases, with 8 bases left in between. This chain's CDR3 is CASVDGYGYTF. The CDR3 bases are TGTGCCAGCGTCGACGGCTATGGCTACACCTTC.

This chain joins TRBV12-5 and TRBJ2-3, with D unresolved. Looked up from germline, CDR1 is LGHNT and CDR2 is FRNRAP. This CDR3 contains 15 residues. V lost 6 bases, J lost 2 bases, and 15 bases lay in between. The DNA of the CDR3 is TGTGCTAGTGGAAACCCAGGAACCAACACAGATACGCAGTATTTT. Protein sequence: CASGNPGTNTDTQYF.

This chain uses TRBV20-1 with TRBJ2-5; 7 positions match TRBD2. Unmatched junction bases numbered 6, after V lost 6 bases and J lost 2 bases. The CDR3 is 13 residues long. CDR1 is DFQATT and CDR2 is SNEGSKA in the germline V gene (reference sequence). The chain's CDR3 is CSAQLAPQETQYF. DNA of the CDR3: TGCAGTGCGCAACTAGCGCCTCAAGAGACCCAGTACTTC.

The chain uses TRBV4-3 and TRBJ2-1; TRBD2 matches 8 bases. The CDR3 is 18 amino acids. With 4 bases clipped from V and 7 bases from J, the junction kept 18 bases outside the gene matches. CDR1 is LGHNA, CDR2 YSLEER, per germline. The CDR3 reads CASSPRTGAGGLFNEQFF. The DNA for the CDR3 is TGCGCCAGCAGCCCCCGGACGGGGGCGGGGGGTCTGTTTAATGAGCAGTTCTTC.

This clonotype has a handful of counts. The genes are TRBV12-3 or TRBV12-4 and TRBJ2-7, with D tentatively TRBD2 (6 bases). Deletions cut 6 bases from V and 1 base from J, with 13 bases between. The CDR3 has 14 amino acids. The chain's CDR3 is CASSEAGRSYEQYF. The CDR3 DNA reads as TGTGCCAGCAGCGAAGCGGGTCGGTCCTACGAGCAGTACTTC.

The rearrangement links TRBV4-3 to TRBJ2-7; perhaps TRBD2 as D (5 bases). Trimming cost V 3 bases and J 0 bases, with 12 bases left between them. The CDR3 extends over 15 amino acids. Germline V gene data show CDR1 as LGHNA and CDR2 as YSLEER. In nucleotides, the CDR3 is TGCGCCAGCAGCCAGGGGTTGGGGAGCTCCTACGAGCAGTACTTC. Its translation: CASSQGLGSSYEQYF.

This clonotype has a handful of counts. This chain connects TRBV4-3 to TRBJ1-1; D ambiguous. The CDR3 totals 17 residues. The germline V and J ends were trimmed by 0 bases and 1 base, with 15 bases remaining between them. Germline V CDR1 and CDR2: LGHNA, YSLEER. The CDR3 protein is CASSQDTMGEANTEAFF. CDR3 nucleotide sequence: TGCGCCAGCAGCCAAGATACCATGGGTGAGGCGAACACTGAAGCTTTCTTT.

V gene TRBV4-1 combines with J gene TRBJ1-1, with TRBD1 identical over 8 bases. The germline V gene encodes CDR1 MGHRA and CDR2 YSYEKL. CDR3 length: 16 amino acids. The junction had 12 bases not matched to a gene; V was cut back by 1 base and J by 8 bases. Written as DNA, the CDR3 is TGCGCCAGCAGCCAAGGGTTCCCGCAGGGGGCGGTCGAAGCTTTCTTT. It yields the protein CASSQGFPQGAVEAFF.

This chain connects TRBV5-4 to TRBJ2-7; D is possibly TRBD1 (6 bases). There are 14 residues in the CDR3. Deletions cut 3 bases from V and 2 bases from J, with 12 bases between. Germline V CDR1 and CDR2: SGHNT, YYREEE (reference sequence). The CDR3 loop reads CASSSMDRPYEQYF. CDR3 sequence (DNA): TGTGCCAGCAGCTCGATGGACAGACCCTACGAGCAGTACTTC.

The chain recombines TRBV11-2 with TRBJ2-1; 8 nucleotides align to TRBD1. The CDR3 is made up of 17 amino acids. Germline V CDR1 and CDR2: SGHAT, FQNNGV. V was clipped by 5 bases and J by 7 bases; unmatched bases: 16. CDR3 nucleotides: TGTGCCAGCAGCCGATGGACAGGGTATAGTAGAGGGAATGAGCAGTTCTTC. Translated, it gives CASSRWTGYSRGNEQFF.

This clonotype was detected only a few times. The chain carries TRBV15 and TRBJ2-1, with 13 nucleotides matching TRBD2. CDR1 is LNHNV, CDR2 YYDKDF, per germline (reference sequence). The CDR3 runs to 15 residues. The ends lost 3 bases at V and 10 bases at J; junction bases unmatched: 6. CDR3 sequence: CATSSTSGGAREQFF. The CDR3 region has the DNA TGTGCCACCAGCAGTACTAGCGGGGGGGCTCGGGAGCAGTTCTTC.

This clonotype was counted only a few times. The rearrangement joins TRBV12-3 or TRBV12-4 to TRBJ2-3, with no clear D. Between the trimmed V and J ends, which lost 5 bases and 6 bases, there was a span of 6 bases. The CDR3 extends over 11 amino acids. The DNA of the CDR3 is TGTGCCAGCAGTGACCCTGATACGCAGTATTTT. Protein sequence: CASSDPDTQYF.